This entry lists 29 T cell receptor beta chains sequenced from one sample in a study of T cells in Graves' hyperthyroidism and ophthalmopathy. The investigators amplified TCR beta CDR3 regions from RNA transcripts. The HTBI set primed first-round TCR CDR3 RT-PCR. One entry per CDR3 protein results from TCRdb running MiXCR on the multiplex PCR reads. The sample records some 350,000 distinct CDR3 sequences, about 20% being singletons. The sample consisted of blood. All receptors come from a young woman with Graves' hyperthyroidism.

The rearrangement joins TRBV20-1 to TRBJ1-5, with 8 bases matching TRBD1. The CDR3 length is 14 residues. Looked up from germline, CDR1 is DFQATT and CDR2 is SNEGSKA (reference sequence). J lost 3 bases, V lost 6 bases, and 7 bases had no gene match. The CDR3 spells CSAHLGQVNQPQHF. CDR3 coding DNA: TGCAGTGCCCACCTGGGACAGGTCAATCAGCCCCAGCATTTT.

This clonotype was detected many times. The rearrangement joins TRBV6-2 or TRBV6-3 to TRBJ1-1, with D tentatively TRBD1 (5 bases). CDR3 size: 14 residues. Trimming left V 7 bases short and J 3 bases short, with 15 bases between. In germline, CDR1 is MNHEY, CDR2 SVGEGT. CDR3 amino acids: CASNLNAGYTEAFF. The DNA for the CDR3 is TGTGCCAGCAACCTTAATGCAGGGTACACTGAAGCTTTCTTT.

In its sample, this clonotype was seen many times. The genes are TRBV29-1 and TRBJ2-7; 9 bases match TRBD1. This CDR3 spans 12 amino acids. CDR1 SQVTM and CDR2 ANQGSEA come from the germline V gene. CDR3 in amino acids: CRFDRGLYEQYF. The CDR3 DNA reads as TGCAGGTTCGACAGGGGGTTGTACGAGCAGTACTTC.

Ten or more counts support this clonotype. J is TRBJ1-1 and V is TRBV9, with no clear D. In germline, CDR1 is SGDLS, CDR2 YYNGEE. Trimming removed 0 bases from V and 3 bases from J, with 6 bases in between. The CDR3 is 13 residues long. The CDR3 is CASSVGRDTEAFF. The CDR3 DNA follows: TGTGCCAGCAGCGTAGGTCGTGACACTGAAGCTTTCTTT. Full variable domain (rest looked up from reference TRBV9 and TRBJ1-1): DSGVTQTPKHLITATGQRVTLRCSPRSGDLSVYWYQQSLDQGLQFLIQYYNGEERAKGNILERFSAQQFPDLHSELNLSSLELGDSALYFCASSVGRDTEAFFGQGTRLTVV.

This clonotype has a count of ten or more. CDR3 residues: CAISVGFTGELFF. DNA for the CDR3: TGTGCCATCAGTGTAGGCTTCACCGGGGAGCTGTTTTTT. The rearrangement uses TRBV10-3 and TRBJ2-2; no clear D gene. Germline V gene lookup returns CDR1 ENHRY and CDR2 SYGVKD. Trimming pared 4 bases from V and 4 bases from J, leaving 7 bases between. This CDR3 comprises 13 residues.

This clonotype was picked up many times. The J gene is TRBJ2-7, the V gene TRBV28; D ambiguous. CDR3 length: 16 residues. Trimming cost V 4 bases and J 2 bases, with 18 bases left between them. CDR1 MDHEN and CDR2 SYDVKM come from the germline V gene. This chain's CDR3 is CASSSAWAAVTYEQYF. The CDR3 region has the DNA TGTGCCAGCAGTTCCGCCTGGGCCGCCGTAACCTACGAGCAGTACTTC.

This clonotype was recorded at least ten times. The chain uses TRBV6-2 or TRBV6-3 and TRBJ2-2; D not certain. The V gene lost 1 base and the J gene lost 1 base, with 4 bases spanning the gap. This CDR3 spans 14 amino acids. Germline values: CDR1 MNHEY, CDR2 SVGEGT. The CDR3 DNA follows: TGTGCCAGCAGTTACTTCGTGAACACCGGGGAGCTGTTTTTT. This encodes CASSYFVNTGELFF.

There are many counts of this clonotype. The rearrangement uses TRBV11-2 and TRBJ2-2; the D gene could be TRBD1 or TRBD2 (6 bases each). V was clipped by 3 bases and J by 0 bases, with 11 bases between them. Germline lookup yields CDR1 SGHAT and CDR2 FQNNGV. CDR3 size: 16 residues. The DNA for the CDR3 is TGTGCCAGCAGCTTCGGAGGGGGTCCGAACACCGGGGAGCTGTTTTTT. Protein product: CASSFGGGPNTGELFF.

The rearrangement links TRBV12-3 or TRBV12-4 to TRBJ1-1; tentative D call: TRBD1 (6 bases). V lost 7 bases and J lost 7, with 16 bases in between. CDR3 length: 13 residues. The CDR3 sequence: CASTWGGAGEAFF. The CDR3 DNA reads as TGTGCCAGCACCTGGGGGGGGGCGGGTGAAGCTTTCTTT.

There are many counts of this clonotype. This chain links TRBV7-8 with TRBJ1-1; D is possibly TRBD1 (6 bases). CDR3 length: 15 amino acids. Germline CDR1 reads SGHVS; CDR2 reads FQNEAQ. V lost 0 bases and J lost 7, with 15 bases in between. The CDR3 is CASSLALTGRDEAFF. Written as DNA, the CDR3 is TGTGCCAGCAGCTTAGCATTAACAGGGAGAGATGAAGCTTTCTTT.

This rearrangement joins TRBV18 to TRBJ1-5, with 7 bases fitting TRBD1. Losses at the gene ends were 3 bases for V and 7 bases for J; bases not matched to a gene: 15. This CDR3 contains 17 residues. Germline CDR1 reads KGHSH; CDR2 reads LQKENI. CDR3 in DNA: TGTGCCAGCTCACCCCGAGGACAGGAACAAGGTCAACAGCCCCAGCATTTT. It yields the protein CASSPRGQEQGQQPQHF.

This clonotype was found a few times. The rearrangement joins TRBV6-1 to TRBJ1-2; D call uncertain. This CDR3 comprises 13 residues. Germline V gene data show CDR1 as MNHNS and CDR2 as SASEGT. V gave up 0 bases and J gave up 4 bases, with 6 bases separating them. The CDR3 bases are TGTGCCAGCAGTGAAGCCCTAGGCTATGGCTACACCTTC. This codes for CASSEALGYGYTF.

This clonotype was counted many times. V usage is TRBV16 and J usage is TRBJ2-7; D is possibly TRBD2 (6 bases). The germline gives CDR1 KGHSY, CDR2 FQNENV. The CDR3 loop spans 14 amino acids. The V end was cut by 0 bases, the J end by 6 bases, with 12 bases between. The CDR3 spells CASSQSGGAGEQYF. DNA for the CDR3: TGTGCCAGCAGCCAATCGGGCGGGGCGGGCGAGCAGTACTTC.

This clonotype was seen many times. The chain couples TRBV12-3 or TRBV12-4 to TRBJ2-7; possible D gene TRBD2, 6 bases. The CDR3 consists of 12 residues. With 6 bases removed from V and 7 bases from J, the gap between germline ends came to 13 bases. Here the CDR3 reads CASRHIRGEQYF. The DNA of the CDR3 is TGTGCCAGCAGACATATACGGGGGGAGCAGTACTTC.

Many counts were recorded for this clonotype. CDR3 sequence reads: CASSLDPSGEYEQYF. CDR3 bases: TGCGCCAGCAGCTTGGATCCAAGCGGGGAATACGAGCAGTACTTC. The chain joins TRBV5-1 to TRBJ2-7; 7 bases fit TRBD2. The CDR3 runs to 15 residues. Unmatched junction bases numbered 7, after V lost 0 bases and J lost 4 bases. From germline, CDR1 is SGHRS and CDR2 YFSETQ.

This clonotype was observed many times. The CDR3 DNA reads TGTGCCACCAGCAGAGATAACGCGGGGGAATTTCAGCCCCAGCATTTT. It yields the protein CATSRDNAGEFQPQHF. The rearrangement uses TRBV15 and TRBJ1-5, with D maybe TRBD1 (5 bases). CDR1 is LNHNV and CDR2 is YYDKDF in the germline V gene (reference sequence). The ends were cut back, 0 bases at V and 6 bases at J, with 15 bases in the middle. The CDR3 length is 16 residues.

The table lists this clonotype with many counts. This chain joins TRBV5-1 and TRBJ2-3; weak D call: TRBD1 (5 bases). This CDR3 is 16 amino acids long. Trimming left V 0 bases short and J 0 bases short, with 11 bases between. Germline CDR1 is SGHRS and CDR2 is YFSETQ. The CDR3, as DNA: TGCGCCAGCAGCTTGGTAGACAGAACTAGCACAGATACGCAGTATTTT. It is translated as CASSLVDRTSTDTQYF.

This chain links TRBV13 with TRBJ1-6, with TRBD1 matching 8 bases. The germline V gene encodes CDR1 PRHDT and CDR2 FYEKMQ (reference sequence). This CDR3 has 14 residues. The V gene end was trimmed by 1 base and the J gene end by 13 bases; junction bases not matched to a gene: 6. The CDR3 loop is CASSLVGTGRPLHF. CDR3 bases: TGTGCCAGCAGCTTAGTTGGGACAGGTCGGCCCCTCCACTTT. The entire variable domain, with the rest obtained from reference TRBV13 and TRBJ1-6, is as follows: AAGVIQSPRHLIKEKRETATLKCYPIPRHDTVYWYQQGPGQDPQFLISFYEKMQSDKGSIPDRFSAQQFSDYHSELNMSSLELGDSALYFCASSLVGTGRPLHFGNGTRLTVT.

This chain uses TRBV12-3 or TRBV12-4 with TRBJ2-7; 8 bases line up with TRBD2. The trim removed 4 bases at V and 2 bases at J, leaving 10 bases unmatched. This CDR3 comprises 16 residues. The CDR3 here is CASSSGASGGTYEQYF. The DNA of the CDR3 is TGTGCCAGCAGTTCCGGGGCGAGCGGGGGAACCTACGAGCAGTACTTC.

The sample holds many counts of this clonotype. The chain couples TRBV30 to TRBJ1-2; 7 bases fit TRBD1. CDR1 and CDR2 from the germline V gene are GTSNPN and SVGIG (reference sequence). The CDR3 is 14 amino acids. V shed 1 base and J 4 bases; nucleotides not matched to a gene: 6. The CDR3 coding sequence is TGTGCCTGGAGTGCTGACAGGGTCTCCTATGGCTACACCTTC. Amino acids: CAWSADRVSYGYTF.

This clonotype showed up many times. This CDR3 reads CASSLEGSPRETQYF. CDR3 DNA sequence: TGTGCCAGCAGCCTTGAGGGTAGCCCTCGAGAGACCCAGTACTTC. The chain combines TRBV2 with TRBJ2-5; weak D call: TRBD2 (5 bases). Germline loops: CDR1 SNHLY, CDR2 FYNNEI. There are 15 residues in the CDR3. V was trimmed by 6 bases and J by 4 bases, leaving 18 bases between them.

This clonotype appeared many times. The CDR3 region is CASSVSGGDSYEQYF. CDR3 nucleotides: TGTGCCAGCAGCGTCTCCGGCGGGGATTCCTACGAGCAGTACTTC. This rearrangement joins TRBV9 to TRBJ2-7; tentative D call: TRBD2 (6 bases). The CDR3 has 15 residues. Germline V gene data show CDR1 as SGDLS and CDR2 as YYNGEE. The V end lost 2 bases, the J end lost 1 base, and 13 bases lay between the germline ends.

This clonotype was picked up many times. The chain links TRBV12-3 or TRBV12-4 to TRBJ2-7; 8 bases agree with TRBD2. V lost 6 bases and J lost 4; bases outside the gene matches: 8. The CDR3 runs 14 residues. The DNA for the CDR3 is TGTGCCAGCAGGAGCAGCGGGGGTACATACGAGCAGTACTTC. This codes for CASRSSGGTYEQYF.

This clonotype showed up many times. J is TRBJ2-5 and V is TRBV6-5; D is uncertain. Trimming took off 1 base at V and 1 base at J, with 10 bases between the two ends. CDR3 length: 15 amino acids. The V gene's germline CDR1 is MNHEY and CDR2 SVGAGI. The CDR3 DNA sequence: TGTGCCAGCAGTTACTTAGATACTGGCCAAGAGACCCAGTACTTC. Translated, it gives CASSYLDTGQETQYF.

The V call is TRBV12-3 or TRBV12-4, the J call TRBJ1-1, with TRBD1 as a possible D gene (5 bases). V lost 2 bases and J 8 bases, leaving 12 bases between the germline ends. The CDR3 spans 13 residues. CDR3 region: CASSLLGTTEAFF. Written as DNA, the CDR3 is TGTGCCAGCAGTTTATTGGGGACTACAGAAGCTTTCTTT.

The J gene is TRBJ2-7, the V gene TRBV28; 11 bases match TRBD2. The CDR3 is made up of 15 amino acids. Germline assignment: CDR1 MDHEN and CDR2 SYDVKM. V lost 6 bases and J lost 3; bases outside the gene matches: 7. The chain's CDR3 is CASRPTSGRGYEQYF. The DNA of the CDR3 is TGTGCCAGCAGGCCCACTAGCGGGAGAGGCTACGAGCAGTACTTC.

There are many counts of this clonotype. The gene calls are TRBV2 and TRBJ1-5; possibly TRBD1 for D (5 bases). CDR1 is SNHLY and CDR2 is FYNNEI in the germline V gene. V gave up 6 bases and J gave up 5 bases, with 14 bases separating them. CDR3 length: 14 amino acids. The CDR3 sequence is CASSPNPGYQPQHF. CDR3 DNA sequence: TGTGCCAGCAGCCCTAATCCAGGGTATCAGCCCCAGCATTTT.

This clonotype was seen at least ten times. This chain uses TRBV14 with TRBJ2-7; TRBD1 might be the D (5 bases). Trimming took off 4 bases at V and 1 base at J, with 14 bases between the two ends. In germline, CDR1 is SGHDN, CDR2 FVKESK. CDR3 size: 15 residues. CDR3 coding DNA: TGTGCCAGCAGCCCTCAGGGCTATACGTCCTACGAGCAGTACTTC. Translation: CASSPQGYTSYEQYF.

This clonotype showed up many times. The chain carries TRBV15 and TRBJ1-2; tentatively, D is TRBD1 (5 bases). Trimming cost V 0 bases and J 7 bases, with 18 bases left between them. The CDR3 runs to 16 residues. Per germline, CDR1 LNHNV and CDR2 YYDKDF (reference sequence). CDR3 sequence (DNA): TGTGCCACCAGCAGAGACCTGGGGGGGGACGTGAGTGGCTACACCTTC. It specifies CATSRDLGGDVSGYTF.